The rows below give T cell receptor beta chains drawn from one sample of a study of CD8+CD57+ T cells in acquired aplastic anemia. TCRdb re-analysed the reads in MiXCR, keeping a single row per CDR3 protein. The data show 200,000 to 250,000 distinct CDR3 sequences, around 32% seen once. The source material was sorted CD4+, CD8+, or CD8+CD57+ T cells (not recorded which) from PBMCs. The receptors derive from a human donor in good health, serving as a control. CDR3s include the opening cysteine and the closing phenylalanine or tryptophan. The D gene is left open where the match is weak. A clone size is listed for some rows: how often the clone was seen (once, few, many), or a class if it is expanded.

v_call	clone_size	d_call	j_call	cdr3_aa	cdr3_nt
TRBV6-2/TRBV6-3	NA	NA	TRBJ1-5	CASSYSSPGYSSQPQHF	TGTGCCAGCAGTTACTCGTCGCCGGGATATAGCAGTCAGCCCCAGCATTTT
TRBV25-1	NA	NA	TRBJ1-6	CARGLGTTYNSPLHF	TGTGCTAGAGGCCTCGGGACGACCTATAATTCACCCCTCCACTTT
TRBV24-1	NA	NA	TRBJ1-4	CASSEFGNNEKLFF	TGTGCCAGCAGTGAGTTCGGTAATAATGAAAAACTGTTTTTT
TRBV11-2	NA	NA	TRBJ1-5	CASSVDRSNPFNQPQHF	TGTGCCAGCAGCGTGGACCGAAGCAACCCCTTCAATCAGCCCCAGCATTTT
TRBV5-8	NA	NA	TRBJ1-5	CASSLDLQPQHF	TGTGCCAGCAGCTTGGACCTCCAGCCCCAGCATTTT
TRBV5-1	once	TRBD1	TRBJ1-6	CASSLQGAGNSPLHF	TGCGCCAGCAGTCTACAGGGGGCAGGCAATTCACCCCTCCACTTT
TRBV20-1	many	TRBD1	TRBJ1-2	CSAHPGVGGGAGYGYTF	TGCAGTGCTCACCCCGGGGTTGGAGGGGGCGCCGGGTATGGCTACACCTTC
TRBV4-3	NA	TRBD1	TRBJ1-2	CASSQDLPGQFYTF	TGCGCCAGCAGCCAAGACCTACCGGGACAGTTCTACACCTTC
TRBV24-1	NA	TRBD2	TRBJ2-3	CATRGTSGVHTDTQYF	TGTGCCACCAGGGGGACTAGCGGGGTTCACACAGATACGCAGTATTTT
TRBV5-1	many	NA	TRBJ2-1	CASSFSLRNEQFF	TGCGCCAGCAGCTTTAGTTTGCGCAATGAGCAGTTCTTC
TRBV29-1	many	TRBD1	TRBJ1-2	CSVSLRGDSYNYGYTF	TGCAGCGTTTCATTGAGGGGGGACAGTTATAACTATGGCTACACCTTC
TRBV30	NA	NA	TRBJ1-4	CAWSQQEEKLFF	TGTGCCTGGAGCCAACAAGAGGAAAAACTGTTTTTT
TRBV6-4	NA	NA	TRBJ1-2	CASSHDRDNPGRYGYTF	TGTGCCAGCAGTCACGATCGGGACAACCCTGGACGCTATGGCTACACCTTC
TRBV20-1	many	NA	TRBJ2-7	CSARGTWGATYEQYF	TGCAGTGCTAGAGGGACCTGGGGGGCAACCTACGAGCAGTACTTC
TRBV7-3	many	NA	TRBJ2-3	CASSLLGDTQYF	TGTGCCAGCAGCTTGCTAGGAGATACGCAGTATTTT
TRBV27	NA	TRBD1	TRBJ1-6	CASSSTTYGTAKPLHF	TGTGCCAGCAGTTCAACGACGTACGGGACAGCCAAACCCCTCCACTTT
TRBV10-3	NA	NA	TRBJ2-5	CAISQGKETQYF	TGTGCCATCAGCCAGGGGAAAGAGACCCAGTACTTC
TRBV20-1	many	NA	TRBJ2-3	CSAVGGRGADTQYF	TGCAGTGCTGTGGGCGGACGCGGGGCAGATACGCAGTATTTT
TRBV2	NA	NA	TRBJ2-7	CASERGGFSYEQYF	TGTGCCAGCGAGAGGGGGGGGTTCTCCTACGAGCAGTACTTC
TRBV20-1	NA	NA	TRBJ1-1	CSARETGNTEAFF	TGCAGTGCTAGAGAGACAGGGAACACTGAAGCTTTCTTT
TRBV9	few	TRBD1	TRBJ2-1	CASSAYWTGRSYNEQFF	TGTGCCAGCAGCGCCTACTGGACAGGGAGGTCCTACAATGAGCAGTTCTTC
TRBV6-4	few	NA	TRBJ1-5	CASIDATNNSNQPQHF	TGTGCCAGCATCGACGCCACAAATAATAGCAATCAGCCCCAGCATTTT
TRBV2	many	TRBD1	TRBJ2-1	CASTVDRGYYNEQFF	TGTGCCAGCACCGTAGACAGGGGATACTACAATGAGCAGTTCTTC
TRBV12-3/TRBV12-4	NA	TRBD1	TRBJ1-5	CASSLTGASNQPQHF	TGTGCCAGCAGCCTAACAGGGGCGAGCAATCAGCCCCAGCATTTT
TRBV24-1	NA	TRBD2	TRBJ2-3	CATSEKRGGTDTQYF	TGTGCCACCAGTGAAAAGCGGGGGGGCACAGATACGCAGTATTTT
TRBV24-1	once	NA	TRBJ2-4	CATSDSPILAKNIQYF	TGTGCCACCAGTGACTCTCCCATACTAGCCAAAAACATTCAGTACTTC
TRBV7-3	many	NA	TRBJ2-6	CASSQAGANVLTF	TGTGCCAGCAGCCAAGCTGGGGCCAACGTCCTGACTTTC
TRBV5-4	few	NA	TRBJ2-1	CASRGRESYNEQFF	TGTGCCAGCAGGGGCAGGGAATCCTACAATGAGCAGTTCTTC
TRBV20-1	many	TRBD2	TRBJ2-3	CSATTLLAGGPDTQYF	TGCAGTGCCACGACGTTGTTAGCGGGGGGGCCAGATACGCAGTATTTT
TRBV6-5	NA	NA	TRBJ1-1	CASSYGAGLEAFF	TGTGCCAGCAGTTACGGGGCAGGACTTGAAGCTTTCTTT
TRBV29-1	NA	NA	TRBJ1-2	CSVGRDGYTF	TGCAGCGTTGGCAGGGATGGCTACACCTTC
TRBV20-1	many	TRBD2	TRBJ2-5	CSARLRGGAETQYF	TGCAGTGCTAGATTGCGCGGGGGGGCGGAGACCCAGTACTTC
TRBV19	NA	NA	TRBJ2-3	CASSPQGIDTQYF	TGTGCCAGTAGCCCCCAGGGAATAGATACGCAGTATTTT
TRBV12-3/TRBV12-4	few	NA	TRBJ2-2	CASKIDRIANTGELFF	TGTGCCAGCAAAATCGACAGAATAGCGAACACCGGGGAGCTGTTTTTT
TRBV24-1	NA	TRBD2	TRBJ2-5	CATEASGETQYF	TGTGCCACCGAAGCTAGCGGGGAGACCCAGTACTTC
TRBV2	NA	TRBD1	TRBJ1-2	CASRRDRDPYGYTF	TGTGCCAGCAGACGGGACAGGGACCCTTATGGCTACACCTTC
TRBV5-1	many	NA	TRBJ2-5	CASSLYGQKEETQYF	TGCGCCAGCAGCTTATACGGACAGAAGGAAGAGACCCAGTACTTC
TRBV19	many	NA	TRBJ2-7	CASSIEGVFGSYEQYF	TGTGCCAGTAGTATTGAAGGGGTATTTGGGTCCTACGAGCAGTACTTC
TRBV12-3/TRBV12-4	many	TRBD1	TRBJ1-3	CASSPRPYRGQGNTIYF	TGTGCCAGCAGTCCCCGTCCCTACAGGGGGCAAGGAAACACCATATATTTT
TRBV2	many	TRBD1	TRBJ1-5	CASSRQGGQPQHF	TGTGCCAGCAGTAGACAGGGCGGTCAGCCCCAGCATTTT
TRBV19	many	TRBD2	TRBJ2-3	CASTRGSGRESTDTQYF	TGTGCCAGTACCCGGGGTAGCGGGAGGGAGAGCACAGATACGCAGTATTTT
TRBV11-1	NA	TRBD2	TRBJ2-7	CASSQKHPGLAGGYEQCF	TGTGCCAGCAGTCAAAAACATCCGGGACTAGCGGGGGGATACGAGCAGTGCTTC
TRBV2	NA	NA	TRBJ1-1	CASWKSGYTEAFF	TGTGCCAGCTGGAAATCCGGATACACTGAAGCTTTCTTT
TRBV7-2	NA	NA	TRBJ2-7	CASSTGRTSYEQYF	TGTGCCAGCAGCACAGGACGGACCTCCTACGAGCAGTACTTC
TRBV20-1	few	NA	TRBJ1-1	CSAPNPVGDTEAFF	TGCAGTGCTCCTAACCCGGTAGGGGACACTGAAGCTTTCTTT
TRBV28	few	NA	TRBJ2-7	CASEGRESIEQYF	TGTGCCAGCGAGGGCAGGGAATCCATCGAGCAGTACTTC
TRBV7-9	many	NA	TRBJ2-1	CASSAGSYNEQFF	TGTGCCAGCTCTGCGGGCTCCTACAATGAGCAGTTCTTC
TRBV2	once	NA	TRBJ2-7	CASVVGGWRGTYEQYF	TGTGCCAGTGTTGTTGGGGGCTGGCGGGGTACCTACGAGCAGTACTTC
TRBV29-1	few	NA	TRBJ1-1	CSVDRGTEAFF	TGCAGCGTTGACAGAGGCACTGAAGCTTTCTTT
TRBV29-1	NA	TRBD1	TRBJ2-7	CSVERYRVDRGSYEQYF	TGCAGCGTTGAGCGTTATCGGGTGGACAGGGGCTCCTACGAGCAGTACTTC
TRBV7-2	many	NA	TRBJ2-3	CASSLAGGPTDTQYF	TGTGCCAGCAGCTTAGCGGGGGGGCCAACGGATACGCAGTATTTT
TRBV7-8	many	NA	TRBJ1-2	CASSFQGSGGYTF	TGTGCCAGCAGCTTCCAGGGATCGGGGGGCTACACCTTC
TRBV27	NA	NA	TRBJ2-3	CASSWGRGRQYF	TGTGCCAGCAGTTGGGGAAGAGGTAGGCAGTATTTT